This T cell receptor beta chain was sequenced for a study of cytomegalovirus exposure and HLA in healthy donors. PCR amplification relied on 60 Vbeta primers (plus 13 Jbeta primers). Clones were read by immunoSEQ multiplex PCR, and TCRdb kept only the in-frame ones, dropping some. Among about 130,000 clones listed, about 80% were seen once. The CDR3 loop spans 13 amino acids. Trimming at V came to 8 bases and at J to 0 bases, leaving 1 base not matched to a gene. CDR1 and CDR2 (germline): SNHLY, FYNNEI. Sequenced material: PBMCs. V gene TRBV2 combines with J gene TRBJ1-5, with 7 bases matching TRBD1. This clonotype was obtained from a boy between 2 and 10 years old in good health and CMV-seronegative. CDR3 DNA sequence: TGTGCCAGCGGGACAGATAGCAATCAGCCCCAGCATTTT. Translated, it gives CASGTDSNQPQHF.